This TCR beta chain derives from a study of identical twins. TCRdb itself ran the 5' RACE reads through MiXCR, one entry per CDR3 protein. The sample consists of fewer than 500,000 distinct CDR3 sequences, about 24% of them appearing once. Worth noting for this clonotype: Its cognate antigen is unknown. An end of the junction does not agree with germline; a read error may underlie this.

CDR3 length: 14 amino acids. Germline V gene data show CDR1 as SGDLS and CDR2 as YYNGEE. Overall study findings and caveats: Zero-insertion analyses could be partly confounded by invariant MAIT and iNKT cells. Out-of-frame alpha sequences common to twins were enriched for low generation probability. The analysis was cross-sectional rather than longitudinal within donors.

These same records also appear under a second study, on T cells expressing NK-cell markers. This second study says: Seven HCMV-seropositive donors and one seronegative donor made up the eight sequenced donors.

V usage is TRBV9 and J usage is TRBJ2-5, with D possibly being TRBD2 (5 bases). The sequence was collected from a woman in her late teens or twenties in good health. Sequenced: CD4+ T cells sorted from blood. CDR3 in DNA: TGTGCCAGAAGCGTAGGAATGGGCGGGGAGACCCAGTACTTC. It yields the protein CARSVGMGGETQYF. The full variable domain, rest sourced from reference TRBV9 and TRBJ2-5, is DSGVTQTPKHLITATGQRVTLRCSPRSGDLSVYWYQQSLDQGLQFLIQYYNGEERAKGNILERFSAQQFPDLHSELNLSSLELGDSALYFCARSVGMGGETQYFGPGTRLLVL.